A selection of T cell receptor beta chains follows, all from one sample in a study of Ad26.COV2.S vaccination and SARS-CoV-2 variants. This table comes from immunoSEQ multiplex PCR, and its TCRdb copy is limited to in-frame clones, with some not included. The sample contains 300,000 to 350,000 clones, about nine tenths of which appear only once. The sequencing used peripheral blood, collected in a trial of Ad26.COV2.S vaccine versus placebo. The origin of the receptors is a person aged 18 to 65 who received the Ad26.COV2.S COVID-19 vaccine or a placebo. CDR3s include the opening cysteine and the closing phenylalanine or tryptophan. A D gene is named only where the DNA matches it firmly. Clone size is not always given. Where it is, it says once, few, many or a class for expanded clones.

CDR3nt: TGTGCCAGTCTAACAGGGCGCACTGAAGCTTTCTTT; CDR3aa: CASLTGRTEAFF; v_gene: TRBV3-1/TRBV3-2; d_gene: .; abundance: .; j_gene: TRBJ1-1
CDR3nt: TGTGCCAGCAGCCCGGGAACAGCTCAAGAGACCCAGTACTTC; CDR3aa: CASSPGTAQETQYF; v_gene: TRBV5-4; d_gene: .; abundance: .; j_gene: TRBJ2-5
CDR3nt: TGTGCCAGCAGCTTGGCCCTCAGGCAGGGCGGAACTGAAGCTTTCTTT; CDR3aa: CASSLALRQGGTEAFF; v_gene: TRBV5-5; d_gene: .; abundance: .; j_gene: TRBJ1-1
CDR3nt: TGCGCCAGCAGCCAAGACAAGGGGGCGCGAGGACAGCCCCAGCATTTT; CDR3aa: CASSQDKGARGQPQHF; v_gene: TRBV4-1; d_gene: TRBD1; abundance: .; j_gene: TRBJ1-5
CDR3nt: TGTGCCAGCAAAGGACAGGGGAACACTGAAGCTTTCTTT; CDR3aa: CASKGQGNTEAFF; v_gene: TRBV5-6; d_gene: TRBD1; abundance: once; j_gene: TRBJ1-1
CDR3nt: TGTGCCAGCAGCTCATTGACTCCCACAGATACGCAGTATTTT; CDR3aa: CASSSLTPTDTQYF; v_gene: TRBV11-2; d_gene: .; abundance: .; j_gene: TRBJ2-3
CDR3nt: TGTGCCAGCTCACCACCGGGGGGCCCCTCAGATACGCAGTATTTT; CDR3aa: CASSPPGGPSDTQYF; v_gene: TRBV18; d_gene: .; abundance: .; j_gene: TRBJ2-3
CDR3nt: TGCGCCAGCAGCCAGTTCTTGGTTGGGACAGGGGGCGAGGTAGGGTATGGCTACACCTTC; CDR3aa: CASSQFLVGTGGEVGYGYTF; v_gene: TRBV4-3; d_gene: TRBD1; abundance: .; j_gene: TRBJ1-2
CDR3nt: TGTGCCAGCTCACCGGATCAGCGAGGCTACACCTTC; CDR3aa: CASSPDQRGYTF; v_gene: TRBV18; d_gene: .; abundance: .; j_gene: TRBJ1-2
CDR3nt: TGTGCCAGCAGTGAAACGGGGCTCTCTAATGAAAAACTGTTTTTT; CDR3aa: CASSETGLSNEKLFF; v_gene: TRBV25-1; d_gene: .; abundance: .; j_gene: TRBJ1-4
CDR3nt: TGTGCCAGCAGCTTAGACGCCGACCAGCCCCAGCATTTT; CDR3aa: CASSLDADQPQHF; v_gene: TRBV7-9; d_gene: .; abundance: .; j_gene: TRBJ1-5
CDR3nt: TGCGCCAGCAGCCAAGATACCCCCATCTGGATTTCTGGCTACACCTTC; CDR3aa: CASSQDTPIWISGYTF; v_gene: TRBV4-1; d_gene: .; abundance: .; j_gene: TRBJ1-2
CDR3nt: TGTGCCAGCAGTCCTGGGGTAGGCCTTCTTTACAATGAGCAGTTCTTC; CDR3aa: CASSPGVGLLYNEQFF; v_gene: TRBV27; d_gene: .; abundance: .; j_gene: TRBJ2-1
CDR3nt: TGTGCCAGTAGCCCGGACAGGGGGCGCGGGGATGAAAAACTGTTTTTT; CDR3aa: CASSPDRGRGDEKLFF; v_gene: TRBV19; d_gene: TRBD1; abundance: .; j_gene: TRBJ1-4
CDR3nt: TGTGCCAGCAGCCCAACCTCTCTCGAGACCCAGTACTTC; CDR3aa: CASSPTSLETQYF; v_gene: TRBV11-3; d_gene: .; abundance: .; j_gene: TRBJ2-5
CDR3nt: TGTGCCAGCACCGGCGCAGCCTCTTTCACTGAAGCTTTCTTT; CDR3aa: CASTGAASFTEAFF; v_gene: TRBV6-5; d_gene: .; abundance: .; j_gene: TRBJ1-1
CDR3nt: TGTGCCAGCAACAAAGGGGGGACTGAAGCTTTCTTT; CDR3aa: CASNKGGTEAFF; v_gene: TRBV6-5; d_gene: .; abundance: .; j_gene: TRBJ1-1
CDR3nt: TGCGCCAGCAGTGAGTCGTTAGGCTTGGGGGAGGTCGGCACCGGGGAGCTGTTTTTT; CDR3aa: CASSESLGLGEVGTGELFF; v_gene: TRBV10-2; d_gene: .; abundance: .; j_gene: TRBJ2-2
CDR3nt: TGTGCCAGTAGTATAGATGGCGGGGCATTTGAGCAGTACTTC; CDR3aa: CASSIDGGAFEQYF; v_gene: TRBV19; d_gene: .; abundance: .; j_gene: TRBJ2-7
CDR3nt: TGTGCCAGCAGTCCCATTTCAGGAAACACCATATATTTT; CDR3aa: CASSPISGNTIYF; v_gene: TRBV6-6; d_gene: .; abundance: .; j_gene: TRBJ1-3
CDR3nt: TGTGCCAGCAGCTTGTTGACCCACGAGCAGTACTTC; CDR3aa: CASSLLTHEQYF; v_gene: TRBV5-4; d_gene: .; abundance: .; j_gene: TRBJ2-7
CDR3nt: TGTGCCAGCAGCAAAAGAGATTACTATGGCTACACCTTC; CDR3aa: CASSKRDYYGYTF; v_gene: TRBV21-1; d_gene: .; abundance: .; j_gene: TRBJ1-2
CDR3nt: TGCAGCGTTGTTCTCCTCGGCGGGGAGCTGTTTTTT; CDR3aa: CSVVLLGGELFF; v_gene: TRBV29-1; d_gene: .; abundance: once; j_gene: TRBJ2-2
CDR3nt: TGTGCCAGCAGCTTTGGGGGAAACACCATATATTTT; CDR3aa: CASSFGGNTIYF; v_gene: TRBV7-9; d_gene: .; abundance: .; j_gene: TRBJ1-3
CDR3nt: TGTGCCAGCCTCCCGGGGGGGGAAAGTACTGAAGCTTTCTTT; CDR3aa: CASLPGGESTEAFF; v_gene: TRBV6-6; d_gene: .; abundance: .; j_gene: TRBJ1-1
CDR3nt: TGTGCCAGCAGCCAAGATACTCAGCCCCAGCATTTT; CDR3aa: CASSQDTQPQHF; v_gene: TRBV3-1/TRBV3-2; d_gene: .; abundance: .; j_gene: TRBJ1-5
CDR3nt: TGTGCCAGCAGCCTGCTATCTAGCATCAATGAGCAGTTCTTC; CDR3aa: CASSLLSSINEQFF; v_gene: TRBV6-5; d_gene: .; abundance: .; j_gene: TRBJ2-1
CDR3nt: TGTGCCAGCAGCCCCCTGACTAGCGTCTTCACCGGGGAGCTGTTTTTT; CDR3aa: CASSPLTSVFTGELFF; v_gene: TRBV21-1; d_gene: .; abundance: .; j_gene: TRBJ2-2
CDR3nt: TGTGCCAGCGTGAATTCGAACATTCAGTACTTC; CDR3aa: CASVNSNIQYF; v_gene: TRBV6-6; d_gene: .; abundance: .; j_gene: TRBJ2-4
CDR3nt: TGTGCCAGCAGTTACACAGCGATCACAGATACGCAGTATTTT; CDR3aa: CASSYTAITDTQYF; v_gene: TRBV6-5; d_gene: .; abundance: .; j_gene: TRBJ2-3
CDR3nt: TGTGCCACCGGGACTAGCGGGAGCCACAATGAGCAGTTCTTC; CDR3aa: CATGTSGSHNEQFF; v_gene: TRBV10-3; d_gene: TRBD2; abundance: .; j_gene: TRBJ2-1
CDR3nt: TGTGCCAGCAGCTTCCACTCCAGGGATATCGGGGAAAAACTGTTTTTT; CDR3aa: CASSFHSRDIGEKLFF; v_gene: TRBV7-9; d_gene: .; abundance: .; j_gene: TRBJ1-4
CDR3nt: TGTGCCTGGAGTGGACAGACTAATGAAAAACTGTTTTTT; CDR3aa: CAWSGQTNEKLFF; v_gene: TRBV30; d_gene: .; abundance: .; j_gene: TRBJ1-4
CDR3nt: TGCGCCAGCAGCTTGAGGCTTCGACAGGGGGCGGGCACTGAAGCTTTCTTT; CDR3aa: CASSLRLRQGAGTEAFF; v_gene: TRBV5-1; d_gene: TRBD1; abundance: .; j_gene: TRBJ1-1
CDR3nt: TGTGCCAGCATGCGGGGTCGCCCTCTCGATGAGCAGTTCTTC; CDR3aa: CASMRGRPLDEQFF; v_gene: TRBV6-5; d_gene: .; abundance: .; j_gene: TRBJ2-1
CDR3nt: TGTGCCAGTATCTCCAGGACAGGGGGCTTGAATTCACCCCTCCACTTT; CDR3aa: CASISRTGGLNSPLHF; v_gene: TRBV19; d_gene: TRBD1; abundance: .; j_gene: TRBJ1-6
CDR3nt: TGTGCCAGCAGTGATTATCAGCCCCAGCATTTT; CDR3aa: CASSDYQPQHF; v_gene: TRBV6-1; d_gene: .; abundance: once; j_gene: TRBJ1-5
CDR3nt: TGTGCCAGCGCCCTACAGATACTGAACACTGAAGCTTTCTTT; CDR3aa: CASALQILNTEAFF; v_gene: TRBV5-5; d_gene: .; abundance: .; j_gene: TRBJ1-1
CDR3nt: TGTGCCAGCAGCTTGCGGGACAGGGATGACTATGGCACCATATATTTT; CDR3aa: CASSLRDRDDYGTIYF; v_gene: TRBV5-4; d_gene: TRBD1; abundance: .; j_gene: TRBJ1-3
CDR3nt: TGTGCCAGCAGTTACTTCCCCCAGAGCGAAGCTTTCTTT; CDR3aa: CASSYFPQSEAFF; v_gene: TRBV6-5; d_gene: .; abundance: .; j_gene: TRBJ1-1
CDR3nt: TGTGCCAGCAGCCAGGGGACGAACTACGAGCAGTACTTC; CDR3aa: CASSQGTNYEQYF; v_gene: TRBV3-1/TRBV3-2; d_gene: .; abundance: .; j_gene: TRBJ2-7
CDR3nt: TGTGCCAGCAGCACTCGGGGGGCAGAGACCCAGTACTTC; CDR3aa: CASSTRGAETQYF; v_gene: TRBV7-2; d_gene: .; abundance: .; j_gene: TRBJ2-5
CDR3nt: TGTGCCAGCTCAACCCGACAGGGGGCCCTCAATCAGCCCCAGCATTTT; CDR3aa: CASSTRQGALNQPQHF; v_gene: TRBV18; d_gene: TRBD1; abundance: .; j_gene: TRBJ1-5
CDR3nt: TGTGCCAGCAGCCCTAGGACAGGGTTGTCGACTAACTATGGCTACACCTTC; CDR3aa: CASSPRTGLSTNYGYTF; v_gene: TRBV5-5; d_gene: TRBD1; abundance: .; j_gene: TRBJ1-2
CDR3nt: TGTGCCAGCTGTACGACAGGGGCTGGTTATGGCTACACCTTC; CDR3aa: CASCTTGAGYGYTF; v_gene: TRBV6-5; d_gene: TRBD1; abundance: .; j_gene: TRBJ1-2
CDR3nt: TGTGCCAGCGAACAAGGTGACTCAGAGATCACTGAAGCTTTCTTT; CDR3aa: CASEQGDSEITEAFF; v_gene: TRBV2; d_gene: .; abundance: few; j_gene: TRBJ1-1
CDR3nt: TGTGCCAGCAGCCCCGAGTTCAGCAATCAGCCCCAGCATTTT; CDR3aa: CASSPEFSNQPQHF; v_gene: TRBV9; d_gene: .; abundance: .; j_gene: TRBJ1-5
CDR3nt: TGTGCCAGCAGCCTCCGGAGGGGGCTGACGGAACAGCCCCAGCATTTT; CDR3aa: CASSLRRGLTEQPQHF; v_gene: TRBV6-2/TRBV6-3; d_gene: TRBD1; abundance: .; j_gene: TRBJ1-5
CDR3nt: TGTGCCAGCAGTGACCGTTCTCTAAGCGGTGGCTACACCTTC; CDR3aa: CASSDRSLSGGYTF; v_gene: TRBV25-1; d_gene: .; abundance: .; j_gene: TRBJ1-2
CDR3nt: TGCGCCAGCAGCTGGGGGTCGGGGCAAGGGGACTATGGCTACACCTTC; CDR3aa: CASSWGSGQGDYGYTF; v_gene: TRBV5-1; d_gene: .; abundance: .; j_gene: TRBJ1-2
CDR3nt: TGTGCCAGCAGCTCATACCGGGTCCGCACCGGGGAGCTGTTTTTT; CDR3aa: CASSSYRVRTGELFF; v_gene: TRBV7-2; d_gene: .; abundance: .; j_gene: TRBJ2-2
CDR3nt: TGCGCCAGCAGCCAAGAAGCTAGCGGGAGGCTCGCAGATACGCAGTATTTT; CDR3aa: CASSQEASGRLADTQYF; v_gene: TRBV4-3; d_gene: TRBD2; abundance: .; j_gene: TRBJ2-3
CDR3nt: TGTGCCAGTAGCAACAGAAACACAGATACGCAGTATTTT; CDR3aa: CASSNRNTDTQYF; v_gene: TRBV19; d_gene: .; abundance: .; j_gene: TRBJ2-3
CDR3nt: TGCGCCAGCAGCCAATCGGGACTAGCGGGGGCCGGGGTTTACGAGCAGTACTTC; CDR3aa: CASSQSGLAGAGVYEQYF; v_gene: TRBV4-1; d_gene: TRBD2; abundance: .; j_gene: TRBJ2-7
CDR3nt: TGTGCCAGCTCACCACCAGGGGTAGGCAATCAGCCCCAGCATTTT; CDR3aa: CASSPPGVGNQPQHF; v_gene: TRBV18; d_gene: .; abundance: .; j_gene: TRBJ1-5
CDR3nt: TGTGCCAGCAGCTTAGCGGCTCTAGGCCTGAACACTGAAGCTTTCTTT; CDR3aa: CASSLAALGLNTEAFF; v_gene: TRBV7-2; d_gene: .; abundance: .; j_gene: TRBJ1-1
CDR3nt: TGTGCCAGCAGTTGGGGGGGAACTGAAGCTTTCTTT; CDR3aa: CASSWGGTEAFF; v_gene: TRBV6-2/TRBV6-3; d_gene: .; abundance: .; j_gene: TRBJ1-1
CDR3nt: TGCGCCAGCAGCTTGGTGGACAGGGTGTACGGCTACACCTTC; CDR3aa: CASSLVDRVYGYTF; v_gene: TRBV5-1; d_gene: TRBD1; abundance: .; j_gene: TRBJ1-2